This is a list of T cell receptor beta chains from one sample in a study of T cells after yellow fever vaccination. Using its own MiXCR run on the 5' RACE reads, TCRdb lists one record per CDR3 protein. This sample carries about 240,000 distinct CDR3 sequences, about 3.7% of them seen once, and the ten largest clones take about 19%. Sequences were derived from PBMCs, sampled 15 days after the yellow fever booster vaccination. All receptors derive from a man younger than 35 who received the YFV17D yellow fever vaccine. Each CDR3 is given without its conserved first and last residue. D genes are given only for firm matches.

TRBV28	TRBD2	TRBJ2-3	ASTSLGGGGFTDTQY
TRBV5-1	NA	TRBJ2-1	ASRETEYNEQF
TRBV5-5	NA	TRBJ1-4	ASSYRGNEKLF
TRBV5-1	NA	TRBJ2-5	ASSLSLARVQETQY
TRBV18	NA	TRBJ1-3	ASSPGGAERFGNTIY
TRBV7-3	NA	TRBJ2-5	ASSPRGAKTQY
TRBV5-1	NA	TRBJ2-3	ASSLVGIGTDTQY
TRBV6-6	NA	TRBJ1-1	ASSYRDGMNTEAF
TRBV4-1	NA	TRBJ2-3	ASSQDRTGRRDTQY
TRBV25-1	NA	TRBJ1-4	ASSGQLWEKLF
TRBV15	TRBD1	TRBJ2-1	ATSSGTGAWNEQF
TRBV7-9	TRBD2	TRBJ2-2	ATLGGSTGELF
TRBV6-2/TRBV6-3	NA	TRBJ2-3	ASSLDTRGLDTQY
TRBV12-3/TRBV12-4	TRBD1	TRBJ2-2	ASSTGQGPTGELF
TRBV5-5	TRBD2	TRBJ2-3	ASSSGLAGTRTDTQY
TRBV5-1	TRBD2	TRBJ2-5	ASSLGTLGLAGGPTMQETQY
TRBV23-1	NA	TRBJ2-3	ASSQVFFRQGTQY
TRBV5-1	NA	TRBJ2-3	ASSPRAEGTQY
TRBV5-8	NA	TRBJ2-1	ASSPGLNEQF
TRBV10-3	NA	TRBJ2-5	AIRGRGETQY
TRBV7-2	TRBD1	TRBJ2-3	ASSSDPTGTVSTDTQY
TRBV20-1	TRBD1	TRBJ2-5	SARDNRMTGGGETQY
TRBV12-3/TRBV12-4	NA	TRBJ2-1	ASSFEDNEQF
TRBV12-3/TRBV12-4	NA	TRBJ1-4	ASSLSLQGNEKLF
TRBV5-1	NA	TRBJ2-3	ASRSGGGLTDTQY
TRBV5-1	TRBD1	TRBJ2-3	ASSLKGTGITDTQY
TRBV5-1	TRBD1	TRBJ1-4	ASSPVGQGSGEKLF
TRBV15	NA	TRBJ1-4	ATSRDPSREKLF
TRBV4-3	TRBD1	TRBJ1-4	ASSQGTGEYEKLF
TRBV4-1	NA	TRBJ2-7	ASSQVPGGSYEQY
TRBV15	NA	TRBJ1-6	ATSRDLLRAASSYNSPLH
TRBV10-3	NA	TRBJ2-1	AIKRDRNYNEQF
TRBV28	NA	TRBJ2-7	ASSLPAGSRFYEQY
TRBV10-3	TRBD2	TRBJ2-2	AISGFTSGGAATGELF
TRBV6-4	NA	TRBJ2-3	ASTPEPGDTQY
TRBV5-1	TRBD2	TRBJ2-5	ASSPGLAVQETQY
TRBV12-3/TRBV12-4	NA	TRBJ1-6	ASSFSSSGDRSPLH
TRBV2	TRBD2	TRBJ2-1	ASSGGRVRDEQF
TRBV5-1	TRBD1	TRBJ2-1	ASSEGQLNEQF
TRBV7-3	NA	TRBJ2-5	ASSLDEWETQY
TRBV9	TRBD2	TRBJ2-1	ASSVEGGWTSGPPNEQF
TRBV12-3/TRBV12-4	NA	TRBJ1-1	AQDSLEAF
TRBV28	NA	TRBJ1-3	ASSLSGASGNTIY
TRBV20-1	TRBD1	TRBJ1-1	SAGDRLNTEAF
TRBV2	TRBD2	TRBJ2-1	ASSLAGGPDEQF
TRBV30	TRBD2	TRBJ2-1	AWILSGAYNEQF
TRBV6-5	NA	TRBJ1-5	ASSYNLGGGQPQH
TRBV4-3	NA	TRBJ2-6	ASSQDLAGSGANVLT
TRBV7-3	TRBD2	TRBJ2-3	ASSPGRGAADTQY
TRBV4-1	TRBD1	TRBJ1-4	ASSHPGQTTNEKLF
TRBV2	NA	TRBJ2-3	ASSSTFDRNTDTQY
TRBV20-1	NA	TRBJ2-7	SARDRIDSYEQY
TRBV7-6	NA	TRBJ1-1	ASSFSANSREAF
TRBV4-2	TRBD2	TRBJ2-1	ASSQDLAGGYNEQF